A selection of T cell receptor beta chains follows, all from one sample in a study of regulatory T cells in long-lasting Graves disease. TCRdb reprocessed the multiplex PCR reads with MiXCR, giving one entry per CDR3 protein. The table lists 510,000 or so distinct CDR3 sequences, 12% of them singletons. This sample also appeared in a second study, on T cells in Graves' hyperthyroidism and ophthalmopathy.

Sequencing was performed on peripheral blood mononuclear cells (PBMCs), taken at new diagnosis, from a patient treated with antithyroid drugs. Every receptor here comes from a woman aged 25 to 39 with Graves disease. CDR3s include the opening cysteine and the closing phenylalanine or tryptophan. The order of the fields is D gene, clone size, V gene, J gene, CDR3 protein, CDR3 DNA. A D gene is named only where the DNA matches it firmly. Clone size is given for some rows only: seen once, a few or many times, or a class if the clone is expanded.

D: .
size: few
V: TRBV29-1
J: TRBJ2-1
CDR3: CSVERSTDNEQFF
DNA: TGCAGCGTTGAGCGGTCGACAGACAATGAGCAGTTCTTC

D: .
size: many
V: TRBV7-2
J: TRBJ2-7
CDR3: CASSLVSQGYPYEQYF
DNA: TGTGCCAGCAGCTTAGTCAGCCAGGGGTACCCCTACGAGCAGTACTTC

D: .
size: many
V: TRBV20-1
J: TRBJ2-7
CDR3: CSATRRTESSMSWTYHYEQYF
DNA: TGCAGTGCTACGAGAAGAACCGAAAGCTCGATGTCTTGGACTTACCACTACGAGCAGTACTTC

D: TRBD2
size: few
V: TRBV7-3
J: TRBJ2-1
CDR3: CASRQTSGSRPFF
DNA: TGTGCCAGCAGACAGACTAGCGGGAGTCGTCCGTTCTTC

D: .
size: many
V: TRBV19
J: TRBJ2-3
CDR3: CASSPRHLEVITDTQYF
DNA: TGTGCCAGTAGTCCACGTCACCTAGAAGTCATCACAGATACGCAGTATTTT

D: .
size: few
V: TRBV9
J: TRBJ2-5
CDR3: CASSVAPKETQYF
DNA: TGTGCCAGCAGCGTAGCTCCAAAAGAGACCCAGTACTTC

D: .
size: many
V: TRBV11-2
J: TRBJ2-5
CDR3: CASSTSLRETQYF
DNA: TGTGCCAGCAGCACCAGCCTACGGGAGACCCAGTACTTC

D: .
size: many
V: TRBV11-2
J: TRBJ2-2
CDR3: CASSFPLRQARTGELFF
DNA: TGTGCCAGCAGCTTCCCCCTACGGCAGGCGAGGACCGGGGAGCTGTTTTTT

D: TRBD1
size: .
V: TRBV7-2
J: TRBJ2-7
CDR3: CASSTRQGLEQYF
DNA: TGTGCCAGCAGCACCAGACAGGGGCTGGAGCAGTACTTC

D: TRBD1
size: .
V: TRBV7-2
J: TRBJ1-1
CDR3: CTSSQGQGSTEAFF
DNA: TGTACCAGCAGCCAGGGACAGGGAAGCACTGAAGCTTTCTTT